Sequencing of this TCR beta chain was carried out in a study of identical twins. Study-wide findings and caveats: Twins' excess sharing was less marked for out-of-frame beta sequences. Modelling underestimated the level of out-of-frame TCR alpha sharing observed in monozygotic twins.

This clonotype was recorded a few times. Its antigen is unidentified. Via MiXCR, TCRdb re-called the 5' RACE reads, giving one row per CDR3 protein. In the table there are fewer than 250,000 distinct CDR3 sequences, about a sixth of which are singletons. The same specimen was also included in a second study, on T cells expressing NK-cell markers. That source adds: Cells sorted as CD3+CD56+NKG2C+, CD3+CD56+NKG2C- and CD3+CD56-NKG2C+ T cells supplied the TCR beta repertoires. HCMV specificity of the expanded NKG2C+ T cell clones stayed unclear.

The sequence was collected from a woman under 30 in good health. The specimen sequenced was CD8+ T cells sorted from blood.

CDR3 DNA sequence: TGTGCCAGCAGCTCCAGGACGGACTACAATGAGCAGTTCTTC. Translation: CASSSRTDYNEQFF. J is TRBJ2-1 and V is TRBV7-6; D not resolved. Trimming cost V 4 bases and J 3 bases, with 10 bases left between them. Germline CDR1 is SGHVS and CDR2 is FNYEAQ. The CDR3 runs 14 residues.